The T cell receptor beta chain under discussion was sequenced for a study of OX40 agonist ivuxolimab in advanced cancers. Study-wide results and caveats: In the 0.1-3.0 mg/kg groups, partial responders showed among the lowest expansion.

V gave up 5 bases and J gave up 0 bases, with 6 bases separating them. This CDR3 contains 14 residues. Germline CDR1 and CDR2: SGHRS and YFSETQ. Produced via immunoSEQ multiplex PCR; TCRdb's table is partial and in-frame only. The sample shows more than 75,000 clones, more than 80% of them seen only once. Concerning this clone itself: Its antigen remains unknown.

Autoimmune disease history or systemic immunosuppression was exclusionary. The chain is built from TRBV5-1 and TRBJ2-6; D gene uncertain. The sequencing used CD4+ or CD8+ T cells sorted from blood, collected in a trial of the OX40 agonist ivuxolimab. The TCR comes from an adult with an advanced solid tumor such as melanoma, head and neck, liver or kidney cancer. The chain's CDR3 is CASRPNSGANVLTF. As DNA, the CDR3 is TGCGCCAGCAGACCGAACTCTGGGGCCAACGTCCTGACTTTC.